Presented here are 18 T cell receptor beta chains from one specimen sequenced in a study of regulatory T cells in long-lasting Graves disease. The time point was: persistent/refractory GD, antithyroid drugs over 5 years with positive TRAb. PBMC-extracted RNA yielded the TCR library. Construction of TCR beta libraries relied on iRepertoire HTBI primers and on Arm-PCR targeting CDR3 regions. TCRdb recomputed calls from the multiplex PCR reads with MiXCR, one row per CDR3 protein. The data hold around 340,000 distinct CDR3 sequences, with around a fifth observed a single time. Sample: peripheral blood mononuclear cells (PBMCs), taken when the disease was refractory, from a patient treated with antithyroid drugs. The receptors stem from a female donor with Graves disease.

This clonotype was observed many times. The rearrangement joins TRBV28 to TRBJ1-6; 9 bases map to TRBD1. V lost 5 bases and J lost 5; bases outside the gene matches: 4. Germline CDR1 MDHEN, CDR2 SYDVKM. CDR3 length equals 15 residues. The CDR3 here is CASSVGQGDNSPLHF. CDR3 DNA sequence: TGTGCCAGCAGTGTGGGACAGGGTGATAATTCACCCCTCCACTTT.

This rearrangement joins TRBV10-3 to TRBJ1-1, with a possible D match to TRBD1 (5 bases). The CDR3 has 12 residues. V dropped 10 bases and J dropped 11 bases, with 20 bases sitting between them. Germline V gives CDR1 ENHRY, CDR2 SYGVKD. The CDR3 region has the DNA TGTGCCACTTCGGCGGGGGGAAGCGAGGCTTTCTTT. Translated, it gives CATSAGGSEAFF.

This clonotype showed up many times. The rearrangement uses TRBV12-5 and TRBJ1-5; D gene ambiguous. Germline-derived CDR1 and CDR2 are LGHNT and FRNRAP. Trimming cost V 7 bases and J 3 bases, with 10 bases left between them. There are 13 residues in the CDR3. The CDR3 loop reads CASALAFNQPQHF. CDR3 in DNA: TGTGCTAGTGCCTTGGCGTTCAATCAGCCCCAGCATTTT.

This clonotype appeared many times. The rearrangement links TRBV2 to TRBJ1-5, with 9 bases that match TRBD1. Germline trimming cut 0 bases from V and 6 bases from J; bases unmatched to any gene: 18. The germline V gene encodes CDR1 SNHLY and CDR2 FYNNEI. This CDR3 has 20 amino acids. The CDR3 region has the DNA TGTGCCAGCAGTGAAGCCTACAGGGGAAGAGGACAGGGGTATAGTCAGCCCCAGCATTTT. It codes for CASSEAYRGRGQGYSQPQHF.

The chain combines TRBV20-1 with TRBJ2-2; TRBD1 aligns across 10 bases. This CDR3 spans 14 amino acids. V lost 4 bases to trimming and J lost 7 bases; unmatched junction nucleotides: 6. Germline values: CDR1 DFQATT, CDR2 SNEGSKA (reference sequence). The CDR3 bases are TGCAGTGCTACGACAGGGGGCGGGAACGGGGAGCTGTTTTTT. This codes for CSATTGGGNGELFF.

This clonotype has at least ten counts. In DNA, the CDR3 is TGTGCCAGCAGCTCGCAAGGGGCAGGGCAAGAGACCCAGTACTTC. Its protein product is CASSSQGAGQETQYF. J is TRBJ2-5 and V is TRBV28; D perhaps matches TRBD1 (5 bases). Trimming took off 6 bases at V and 2 bases at J, with 16 bases between the two ends. Germline CDR1 is MDHEN and CDR2 is SYDVKM. The CDR3 is 15 amino acids.

This clonotype was detected ten times or more. The chain links TRBV5-1 to TRBJ1-1; weak D call: TRBD1 (6 bases). Germline CDR1 SGHRS, CDR2 YFSETQ. Deletions cut 4 bases from V and 6 bases from J, with 13 bases between. This CDR3 has 13 amino acids. This chain's CDR3 is CASSQEQGPEAFF. CDR3 in DNA: TGCGCCAGCAGCCAAGAACAGGGCCCTGAAGCTTTCTTT.

With respect to this clonotype: This sequence may be a read error, since a much larger clone differs from it by one base. V usage is TRBV10-3 and J usage is TRBJ2-5; D unclear. The V gene's germline CDR1 is ENHRY and CDR2 SYGVKD. The CDR3 extends over 13 amino acids. The CDR3 region is CATSELYQETQYF. The CDR3 DNA sequence: TGTGCCACCAGTGAGCTGTACCAAGAGACCCAGTACTTC.

This clonotype has a count of ten or more. The genes are TRBV2 and TRBJ1-2, with D uncertain. The ends were cut back, 7 bases at V and 5 bases at J, with 14 bases in the middle. The germline V gene encodes CDR1 SNHLY and CDR2 FYNNEI. CDR3 length equals 13 residues. In nucleotides, the CDR3 is TGTGCCAGCATTCTCCTTCACCAGTATGGCTACACCTTC. It encodes CASILLHQYGYTF.

In its sample, this clonotype was seen a few times. The rearrangement uses TRBV4-1 and TRBJ1-5; 8 bases map to TRBD1. CDR3 length: 16 residues. Trimming cost V 0 bases and J 3 bases; bases outside gene matches: 4. Germline V lookup: CDR1 MGHRA, CDR2 YSYEKL. The chain's CDR3 is CASSQDRDRINQPQHF. The CDR3 region has the DNA TGCGCCAGCAGCCAAGATAGGGACAGGATCAATCAGCCCCAGCATTTT.

In its sample, this clonotype was seen many times. V and J are TRBV11-2 and TRBJ1-5, with TRBD1 matching over 9 bases. Germline V gives CDR1 SGHAT, CDR2 FQNNGV. The CDR3 loop spans 14 amino acids. V shed 5 bases, J shed 7 bases, and the junction held 6 bases outside the gene matches. The CDR3 DNA follows: TGTGCCAGCAGCCCCCTGGGACAGGGCCAGCCCCAGCATTTT. Amino acid sequence: CASSPLGQGQPQHF.

There are a few counts of this clonotype. This rearrangement joins TRBV7-8 to TRBJ1-5; D is ambiguous. V was clipped by 5 bases and J by 6 bases, with 14 bases between them. Germline V gene data show CDR1 as SGHVS and CDR2 as FQNEAQ. This CDR3 is built from 14 residues. CDR3 coding DNA: TGTGCCAGCAGCCTACGGTTCACGGTTCAGCCCCAGCATTTT. It codes for CASSLRFTVQPQHF.

This clonotype appeared many times. The chain carries TRBV11-2 and TRBJ1-4, with D maybe TRBD1 (6 bases). Looked up from germline, CDR1 is SGHAT and CDR2 is FQNNGV. The CDR3 contains 14 residues. V shed 8 bases and J shed 4 bases, with 14 bases lying between them. The CDR3 region has the DNA TGTGCCAGCGGACAACAGGGAGTTAATGAAAAACTGTTTTTT. Translating it yields CASGQQGVNEKLFF.

This clonotype has a count of ten or more. The chain links TRBV6-5 to TRBJ1-2; 7 nucleotides agree with TRBD1. V shed 0 bases, J shed 8 bases, and the junction held 12 bases outside the gene matches. Germline values: CDR1 MNHEY, CDR2 SVGAGI. This CDR3 region has 16 residues. CDR3 sequence reads: CASSYSQRTGQPGYTF. The CDR3 region has the DNA TGTGCCAGCAGTTACTCACAACGGACAGGCCAACCCGGCTACACCTTC.

V is TRBV15 and J is TRBJ2-5; D gene unclear. Trimming took 3 bases from V and 5 from J, leaving 10 bases between them. CDR3 length: 13 amino acids. Germline V lookup: CDR1 LNHNV, CDR2 YYDKDF (reference sequence). The CDR3 nucleotides read TGTGCCACCAGCAGTTTCTGGCGGGAGACCCAGTACTTC. The encoded protein is CATSSFWRETQYF.

This clonotype has a handful of counts. The chain recombines TRBV5-5 with TRBJ2-5; unclear D gene. Deletions cut 1 base from V and 4 bases from J, with 8 bases between. Per germline, CDR1 SGHKS and CDR2 YYEKEE (reference sequence). The CDR3 is 13 residues long. The CDR3 region has the DNA TGTGCCAGCAGCTTGATCTCCCTAGAGACCCAGTACTTC. Translated: CASSLISLETQYF.

The chain employs TRBV4-1 and TRBJ2-6; possible D gene TRBD1, 5 bases. Germline V gene data show CDR1 as MGHRA and CDR2 as YSYEKL. This CDR3 region has 17 residues. V was trimmed by 5 bases and J by 1 base, leaving 15 bases between them. The CDR3 nucleotides read TGCGCCAGCAGCTGGGGCCTATCTAAATCTGGGGCCAACGTCCTGACTTTC. Encoded protein: CASSWGLSKSGANVLTF.

The V call is TRBV12-3 or TRBV12-4, the J call TRBJ2-2; the D gene could be TRBD1 or TRBD2 (6 bases each). The CDR3 consists of 15 residues. V was pared by 6 bases and J by 4 bases, with 15 bases between. The chain's CDR3 is CASSPYRGLTGELFF. CDR3 nucleotides: TGTGCCAGCAGCCCCTACCGGGGGCTCACCGGGGAGCTGTTTTTT.